Listed below are T cell receptor beta chains from one sample, sequenced in a study of T cells in Graves' hyperthyroidism and ophthalmopathy. TCRdb reanalysed the multiplex PCR reads using MiXCR and keeps one entry per CDR3 protein. The sample lists approximately 430,000 distinct CDR3 sequences; around 14% were seen once. Sequenced: blood. The origin of the receptors is a woman under 30 with Graves' hyperthyroidism. CDR3s include the opening cysteine and the closing phenylalanine or tryptophan. D genes are given only for firm matches. The listing skips clone size in some rows; elsewhere it reads once, few, many or a size class.

d_gene	v_gene	abundance	j_gene	CDR3nt	CDR3aa
-	TRBV12-5	many	TRBJ1-5	TGTGCTAGTGGGGCGTACACAAAGGCCCAGCATTTT	CASGAYTKAQHF
-	TRBV19	-	TRBJ1-5	TGTGCCACTACAGCGAGCAGCCAGCCCCAGCATTTT	CATTASSQPQHF
-	TRBV6-1	-	TRBJ2-5	TGTGCCAGCAACCAACAGCTGCAAGAGACCCAGTACTTC	CASNQQLQETQYF
-	TRBV11-2	-	TRBJ1-6	TGTGCCAGCAGCCAGACACACTTAGATTCACCCCTCCACTTT	CASSQTHLDSPLHF
-	TRBV5-6	many	TRBJ2-7	TGTGCCAGCAGCTTGGCTCGGCGCGAGCAGTACTTC	CASSLARREQYF
TRBD1	TRBV3-1	many	TRBJ2-2	TGTGCCAGCAGCCACCCTGGACAGGGTCGGACCGGGGAGCTGTTTTTT	CASSHPGQGRTGELFF
TRBD2	TRBV7-9	many	TRBJ2-3	TGTGCCAGCAGCCGGACTAGCGACCTCACAGATACGCAGTATTTT	CASSRTSDLTDTQYF
TRBD2	TRBV12-3/TRBV12-4	many	TRBJ2-1	TGTGCCAGCAGTTTAACCGGGGGGTCAAAAGATGAGCAGTTCTTC	CASSLTGGSKDEQFF
TRBD1	TRBV13	many	TRBJ2-5	TGTGCCAGCAGCTTAGAGTCCGGGACAGGGCAGGAGACCCAGTACTTC	CASSLESGTGQETQYF
-	TRBV9	few	TRBJ1-2	TGTGCCAGCAGCCCCCCAAACAGTTTGTATGGCTACACCTTC	CASSPPNSLYGYTF
-	TRBV7-9	many	TRBJ1-3	TGTGCCAGCAGCCCCGGAAACACCATATATTTT	CASSPGNTIYF
-	TRBV20-1	-	TRBJ1-4	TGCAGTGCTAGAGATCGTAGGGCAGTACGGAACGAAAAACTGTTTTTT	CSARDRRAVRNEKLFF
TRBD1	TRBV12-3/TRBV12-4	-	TRBJ1-4	TGTGCCAGCAGCCTACAGGGGGGACAGGGTGAAAAACTGTTTTTT	CASSLQGGQGEKLFF
-	TRBV28	-	TRBJ2-1	TGTGCCAGCAGTTTCATCACTATCTACAATGAGCAGTTCTTC	CASSFITIYNEQFF
TRBD1	TRBV7-2	many	TRBJ1-1	TGTGCCAGCAGCTTAGGGGCGACAGGGGGTACTGAAGCTTTCTTT	CASSLGATGGTEAFF
TRBD2	TRBV7-3	many	TRBJ2-3	TGTGCCAGCAGTCTAGCGGGAGGTCTAGATACGCAGTATTTT	CASSLAGGLDTQYF
-	TRBV5-1	-	TRBJ2-7	TGCGCCAGCAGCTGGGGCGGGGGCTCCGAGCAGTACTTC	CASSWGGGSEQYF
-	TRBV18	many	TRBJ2-3	TGTGCCAGCTCACCAGGCGGACCCTGGAGCACAGATACGCAGTATTTT	CASSPGGPWSTDTQYF
-	TRBV3-1	few	TRBJ2-7	TGTGCCAGCAGCCAAGACGAAGGTAATCGCGAGCAGTACTTC	CASSQDEGNREQYF
-	TRBV5-1	many	TRBJ1-2	TGCGCCAGCAGCTTGTTCGACTTAGCTAACTATGGCTACACCTTC	CASSLFDLANYGYTF